Following are 27 T cell receptor beta chains from one sample sequenced in a study of tumor-infiltrating lymphocytes in primary liver carcinoma. TCR beta cDNA was made from roughly 450 ng total RNA with a constant-region primer. Slightly modified ARM-PCR, run as three nested multiplex PCR rounds, produced the TCR beta libraries. The first two PCR rounds used TRBV1-TRBV30 forward primers with a C-beta reverse primer, approximately 11 cycles each. TCRdb analysed the multiplex PCR reads with MiXCR anew, one entry per CDR3 protein. The sample lists 100,000 to 120,000 distinct CDR3 sequences; roughly 80% were seen once. It was from approximately 20-30 mg of unsorted bulk tissue that RNA and DNA were co-extracted. The specimen sequenced was liver tumor tissue from sampling region 3. Subset: tumor region T3, left-lateral pole. These receptors all stem from a man in his forties with primary liver carcinoma and hepatitis B virus infection.

V usage is TRBV5-4 and J usage is TRBJ2-7; possible D gene TRBD2, 5 bases. V was cut by 4 bases and J by 5 bases, with 13 bases left in between. The CDR3 totals 13 residues. Germline assignment: CDR1 SGHNT and CDR2 YYREEE (reference sequence). CDR3 nucleotide sequence: TGTGCCAGCAGCCTGACCCGGACTCACGAGCAGTACTTC. It yields the protein CASSLTRTHEQYF.

As regards this clonotype: Germline is not matched at one junction end, which may reflect a read error. The rearrangement links TRBV5-1 to TRBJ2-5; TRBD2 might be the D (6 bases). Germline V gene sequence: CDR1 SGHRS, CDR2 YFSETQ. The CDR3 length is 15 residues. CDR3: CASSLNGSAEEIQYF. CDR3 bases: TGCGCCAGCAGCTTAAACGGGAGCGCGGAAGAGATCCAGTACTTC. The complete variable domain, with remaining parts taken from reference TRBV5-1 and TRBJ2-5, reads KAGVTQTPRYLIKTRGQQVTLSCSPISGHRSVSWYQQTPGQGLQFLFEYFSETQRNKGNFPGRFSGRQFSNSRSEMNVSTLELGDSALYLCASSLNGSAEEIQYFGPGTRLLVL.

The chain carries TRBV7-9 and TRBJ2-5, with 7 nucleotides matching TRBD2. The germline gives CDR1 SEHNR, CDR2 FQNEAQ (reference sequence). The CDR3 is 14 amino acids. Unmatched junction bases numbered 8, after V lost 3 bases and J lost 7 bases. Here the CDR3 reads CASSFASGMGTQYF. CDR3 nucleotide sequence: TGTGCCAGCAGCTTCGCTAGCGGCATGGGGACCCAGTACTTC. The full variable domain, rest sourced from reference TRBV7-9 and TRBJ2-5, is DTGVSQNPRHKITKRGQNVTFRCDPISEHNRLYWYRQTLGQGPEFLTYFQNEAQLEKSRLLSDRFSAERPKGSFSTLEIQRTEQGDSAMYLCASSFASGMGTQYFGPGTRLLVL.

A few counts support this clonotype. This chain connects TRBV20-1 to TRBJ2-1; TRBD1 agrees at 9 bases. Trimming took 2 bases from V and 9 from J; bases not matched to a gene: 11. Germline loops: CDR1 DFQATT, CDR2 SNEGSKA (reference sequence). The CDR3 spans 15 residues. The CDR3 is CSARHLGTGISEQFF. The CDR3 DNA is TGCAGTGCTAGACACTTGGGGACAGGGATCTCTGAGCAGTTCTTC.

As to this clonotype: At one of its ends the junction is not consistent with the germline gene, which may arise from a read error. The chain employs TRBV7-9 and TRBJ1-1; no clear D. Looked up from germline, CDR1 is SEHNR and CDR2 is FQNEAQ (reference sequence). There are 13 residues in the CDR3. CDR3 in amino acids: CASNLSANTEAFF. CDR3 DNA: TGTGCCAGCAACTTATCCGCCAATACTGAAGCTTTCTTT.

About this clonotype: Relative to the germline gene, one junction end is altered; a read error may explain this. The chain links TRBV6-1 to TRBJ2-3; 7 positions match TRBD2. The germline V gene has CDR1 MNHNS and CDR2 SASEGT. There are 14 residues in the CDR3. The CDR3 reads CASNEGGSSYTQYF. CDR3 bases: TGTGCCAGCAATGAAGGCGGGAGCTCATATACGCAGTATTTT.

This clonotype was counted once. Germline is not matched at one junction end, which may reflect a read error. V is TRBV11-2 and J is TRBJ2-5; 10 nucleotides align to TRBD2. The germline gives CDR1 SGHAT, CDR2 FQNNGV. This CDR3 contains 17 residues. In DNA form, the CDR3 reads TGTGCCAGCAGCTTAAGACTAGCGGGTCACTCGAGCGAGACCGAGTTCTTC. Translating it yields CASSLRLAGHSSETEFF.

A word on this clonotype: A junction end diverges from the germline sequence, so it may reflect a read error. The chain has TRBV4-3 and TRBJ2-1; TRBD2 might be the D (6 bases). The CDR3 spans 15 residues. In germline, CDR1 is LGHNA, CDR2 YSLEER. CDR3 residues: CASSQTRELYNEQFF. DNA of the CDR3: TGCGCCAGCAGCCAAACACGGGAGTTGTACAATGAACAGTTCTTC.

To note about this clonotype: Germline is not matched at one junction end, which may reflect a read error. The J gene is TRBJ2-3, the V gene TRBV12-3 or TRBV12-4, with 10 bases identical to TRBD2. The CDR3 is 17 amino acids. The CDR3 here is CAGSSPASGRSTDTQYF. In nucleotides, the CDR3 is TGTGCCGGCAGTTCCCCAGCTAGCGGGAGAAGTACAGATACGCAGTATTTT.

V is TRBV10-3 and J is TRBJ2-7; 9 nucleotides agree with TRBD1. Germline V CDR1 and CDR2: ENHRY, SYGVKD. CDR3 size: 17 residues. V lost 3 bases and J lost 6; bases outside the gene matches: 15. CDR3 DNA: TGTGCCATCAGTGACATTAAACCGGGACAGGGATCTTTCGAGCAGTACTTC. Translated: CAISDIKPGQGSFEQYF.

Notes on this clonotype: At one of its ends the junction is not consistent with the germline gene, which may arise from a read error. This chain uses TRBV5-4 with TRBJ2-2, with TRBD2 matching 7 bases. The CDR3 is made up of 15 amino acids. Germline CDR1 is SGHNT and CDR2 is YYREEE (reference sequence). The CDR3 nucleotides read TGTACCAGCAGCTGGGACTACTTCAACACCGGGGAGTTGTTTTTT. Protein sequence: CTSSWDYFNTGELFF.

The gene calls are TRBV29-1 and TRBJ2-7; D possibly corresponds to TRBD2 (5 bases). The CDR3 sequence is 14 residues long. Germline values: CDR1 SQVTM, CDR2 ANQGSEA. The germline V and J ends were trimmed by 7 bases and 3 bases, with 19 bases remaining between them. CDR3 sequence (DNA): TGCAGCGCCAGACATGGGAGTCGTAACTACGAGCAGTACTTC. This encodes CSARHGSRNYEQYF.

This clonotype showed up just once. The junction differs from germline at one of its ends, possibly a read error. The chain combines TRBV5-1 with TRBJ2-1; D possibly corresponds to TRBD2 (6 bases). CDR3 length equals 14 residues. Germline V gives CDR1 SGHRS, CDR2 YFSETQ. The DNA of the CDR3 is TGCGCCAACAGCTCTAGCGTGGACTACAATGAGCAGTTCTTC. Its translation is CANSSSVDYNEQFF.

Of note for this clonotype: A junction end diverges from the germline sequence, so it may reflect a read error. This chain links TRBV6-2 or TRBV6-3 with TRBJ1-1; D perhaps matches TRBD1 (5 bases). The CDR3 runs to 14 residues. The germline V gene has CDR1 MNHEY and CDR2 SVGEGT. CDR3 bases: TGTGCCATCAGTCACGACCAGGGAAACACTGAAGCTTTCTTT. Translation gives CAISHDQGNTEAFF.

As for this clonotype: An end of the junction differs from the germline gene, which may be a read error. The chain joins TRBV29-1 to TRBJ1-1; D call uncertain. Looked up from germline, CDR1 is SQVTM and CDR2 is ANQGSEA. The CDR3 is 11 amino acids. CDR3 in amino acids: CIVAGNTEAFF. The CDR3 region has the DNA TGCATCGTTGCAGGAAACACCGAAGCTTTCTTT.

On this clonotype itself: Without the conserved terminal phenylalanine or tryptophan, this CDR3 likely stems from a read error. The rearrangement links TRBV6-6 to TRBJ2-7; no clear D. The CDR3 sequence is 12 residues long. Germline values: CDR1 MNHNY, CDR2 SVGAGI (reference sequence). Trimming took 6 bases from V and 6 from J, leaving 12 bases between them. CDR3 region: CASSSPFGEQYI. For the CDR3, the DNA is TGTGCCAGCAGCTCCCCGTTCGGCGAGCAGTACATC.

In the case of this clonotype: A much larger clone lies a single base off, so this may be a read error. J is TRBJ2-3 and V is TRBV2; D call uncertain. V lost 2 bases and J lost 1, with 13 bases in between. The CDR3 spans 16 residues. Germline values: CDR1 SNHLY, CDR2 FYNNEI. DNA of the CDR3: TGTGCCAGCAGTGAAAGGGCGAGAGGTCGCACAGATACGCAGTATTTT. Translated: CASSERARGRTDTQYF.

With respect to this clonotype: The conserved phenylalanine or tryptophan is not found at the CDR3 terminus, so this likely reflects a read error. This chain uses TRBV4-3 with TRBJ1-2; perhaps TRBD1 as D (6 bases). In germline, CDR1 is LGHNA, CDR2 YSLEER. Between the trimmed V and J ends, which lost 4 bases and 7 bases, there was a span of 19 bases. The CDR3 sequence is 15 residues long. The CDR3 DNA follows: TGCGCCAGCAGCCTCCCGGGCCAGGGGAACGTTGGCTACACCTTA. This codes for CASSLPGQGNVGYTL.

Notes on this clonotype: Mismatch with germline at one junction end may stem from a read error. The rearrangement joins TRBV11-1 to TRBJ2-2; tentative D call: TRBD1 (6 bases). CDR1 is SGHAT and CDR2 is FQDESV in the germline V gene (reference sequence). The CDR3 contains 13 residues. The CDR3 nucleotides are TGTGTCAGCAGCTTTTGGGACACTTGGGAGCTGTTTTTT. Its protein product is CVSSFWDTWELFF.

This clonotype was counted at least ten times. This chain uses TRBV28 with TRBJ2-5; no clear D. Trimming pared 2 bases from V and 2 bases from J, leaving 12 bases between. The CDR3 loop spans 15 amino acids. Per the germline V gene, CDR1 is MDHEN and CDR2 is SYDVKM. The CDR3 bases are TGTGCCAGCAGTTTAGGAATCCTCATTCAAGAGACCCAGTACTTC. It yields the protein CASSLGILIQETQYF.

The chain employs TRBV11-2 and TRBJ2-7, with D unclear. Germline V gene sequence: CDR1 SGHAT, CDR2 FQNNGV. The CDR3 sequence is 13 residues long. The V end was cut by 6 bases, the J end by 10 bases, with 19 bases between. This CDR3 reads CASSLSPGSEQYF. In nucleotides, the CDR3 is TGTGCCAGCAGTTTGAGCCCTGGCTCTGAACAGTACTTC. The variable domain in full, with the rest retrieved from reference TRBV11-2 and TRBJ2-7, is EAGVAQSPRYKIIEKRQSVAFWCNPISGHATLYWYQQILGQGPKLLIQFQNNGVVDDSQLPKDRFSAERLKGVDSTLKIQPAKLEDSAVYLCASSLSPGSEQYFGPGTRLTVT.

Comments on this clonotype: At one end, the junction sequence differs from germline, possibly due to a read error. This rearrangement joins TRBV10-3 to TRBJ1-5; D possibly corresponds to TRBD1 (5 bases). The CDR3 length is 14 residues. The germline V gene has CDR1 ENHRY and CDR2 SYGVKD. The CDR3 loop reads CAIREVEGHQPQHF. CDR3 nucleotides: TGTGCTATCAGGGAAGTGGAGGGGCATCAGCCCCAGCATTTT.

At least ten counts were recorded for this clonotype. J is TRBJ2-5 and V is TRBV20-1, with 12 positions matching TRBD2. Looked up from germline, CDR1 is DFQATT and CDR2 is SNEGSKA (reference sequence). The CDR3 is made up of 14 amino acids. Trimming took 6 bases from V and 5 from J; bases not matched to a gene: 7. The chain's CDR3 is CSALLAGGWETQYF. CDR3 coding DNA: TGCAGTGCGTTACTAGCGGGAGGTTGGGAGACCCAGTACTTC.

Remarks on this clonotype: In this CDR3 the conserved last residue, phenylalanine or tryptophan, is missing, so a read error is likely. The chain is built from TRBV6-1 and TRBJ2-3; D gene ambiguous. The CDR3 length is 11 residues. CDR1 and CDR2 (germline): MNHNS, SASEGT. The CDR3 spells CGSSRTDTQYS. In DNA, the CDR3 is TGTGGCAGCAGCCGCACAGATACGCAGTATTCT.

This clonotype was detected ten times or more. This rearrangement joins TRBV28 to TRBJ1-4; weak D call: TRBD1 (5 bases). Trimming took off 3 bases at V and 5 bases at J, with 13 bases between the two ends. The CDR3 has 15 amino acids. Germline CDR1 is MDHEN and CDR2 is SYDVKM. The CDR3 DNA reads TGTGCCAGCAGTTTCACCAGGGCTCTGAATGAAAAACTGTTTTTT. This translates into CASSFTRALNEKLFF.

This clonotype has ten or more counts. The chain couples TRBV20-1 to TRBJ2-1; no clear D gene. This CDR3 contains 14 residues. Germline CDR1 reads DFQATT; CDR2 reads SNEGSKA (reference sequence). The ends were cut back, 3 bases at V and 6 bases at J, with 15 bases in the middle. CDR3 sequence reads: CSASAMTGRNEQFF. CDR3 nucleotide sequence: TGCAGTGCTAGCGCGATGACTGGACGCAATGAGCAGTTCTTC.

A note on this clonotype: Sequence at one end of the junction differs from germline and may be a read error. CDR3: CAISYGTSDSYVQYF. CDR3 coding DNA: TGTGCCATCAGCTACGGGACTAGTGACTCCTACGTGCAGTACTTC. The rearrangement joins TRBV10-3 to TRBJ2-7; TRBD2 aligns across 8 bases. CDR3 length: 15 amino acids. The germline CDR1 and CDR2 sequences are ENHRY and SYGVKD.